The clone carrying this T cell receptor (beta chain) was seen only once. This entry comes from a study of technical replicates of blood from several donors. The repertoire was sequenced with immunoSEQ multiplex PCR; TCRdb's copy has only in-frame clones and lacks some. The sample lists about 73,000 clones, 93% occurring once. The CDR3 is 13 residues long. V was clipped by 5 bases and J by 6 bases, with 14 bases between them. Looked up from germline, CDR1 is SEHNR and CDR2 is FQNEAQ (reference sequence). This TCR was recovered from a human donor in good health. This chain uses TRBV7-9 with TRBJ2-7, with D maybe TRBD1 (5 bases). The sample was T cells isolated from PBMCs. CDR3 in amino acids: CASSGQGLVEQYF. The CDR3 nucleotides are TGTGCCAGCAGCGGTCAGGGTTTGGTCGAGCAGTACTTC.